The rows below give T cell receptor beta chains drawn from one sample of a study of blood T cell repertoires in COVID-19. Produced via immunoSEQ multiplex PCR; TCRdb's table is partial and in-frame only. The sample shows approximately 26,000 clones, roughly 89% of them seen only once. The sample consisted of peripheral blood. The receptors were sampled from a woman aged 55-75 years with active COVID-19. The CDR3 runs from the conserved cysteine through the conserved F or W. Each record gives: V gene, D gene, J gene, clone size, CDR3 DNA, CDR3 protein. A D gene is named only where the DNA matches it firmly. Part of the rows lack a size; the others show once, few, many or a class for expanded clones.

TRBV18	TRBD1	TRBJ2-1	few	TGTGCCAGCTCACCCTCGACAGGGGGGTACAATGAGCAGTTCTTC	CASSPSTGGYNEQFF
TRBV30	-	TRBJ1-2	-	TGTGCCTGGAGTCCGTCAGGGGATGGCTACACCTTC	CAWSPSGDGYTF
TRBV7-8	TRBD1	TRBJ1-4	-	TGTGCCAGCAGTTCCGGACAGGGGGCCGCTAATGAAAAACTGTTTTTT	CASSSGQGAANEKLFF
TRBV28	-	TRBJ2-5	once	TGTGCCAGCAGTTTATGGCGGGGTAAAGAGACCCAGTACTTC	CASSLWRGKETQYF
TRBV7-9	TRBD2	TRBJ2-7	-	TGTGCCAGCAGCTTACATATTTCGGGGGGGAGAGAGCAGTACTTC	CASSLHISGGREQYF
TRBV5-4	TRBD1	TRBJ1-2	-	TGTGCCAGCAGCCCCGCGAGGGGGCTAAACTATGGCTACACCTTC	CASSPARGLNYGYTF
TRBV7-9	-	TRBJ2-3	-	TGTGCCAGCAGCTACGGGTGGTATACGCAGTATTTT	CASSYGWYTQYF
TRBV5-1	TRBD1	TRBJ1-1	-	TGCGCCAGCAGCCGACAGGGTATGAACACTGAAGCTTTCTTT	CASSRQGMNTEAFF
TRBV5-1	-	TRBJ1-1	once	TGCGCCAGCAGCCGGGGCTCAGCGGGGGACACTGAAGCTTTCTTT	CASSRGSAGDTEAFF
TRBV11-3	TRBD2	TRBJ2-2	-	TGTGCCAGCAGCACCCGGACTAGCGGGAGGGCCCACACCGGGGAGCTGTTTTTT	CASSTRTSGRAHTGELFF
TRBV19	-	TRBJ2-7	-	TGTGCCAGCTCCAGACAGTTCGCTTACGAGCAGTACTTC	CASSRQFAYEQYF
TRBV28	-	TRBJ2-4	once	TGTGCCAGCAGTTTCGGGTTCGGAGGAGGACAGACAAGAAAGACCCTAGCCAAAAACATTCAGTACTTC	CASSFGFGGGQTRKTLAKNIQYF
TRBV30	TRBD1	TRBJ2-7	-	TGTGCCTGGGGGACAGGGGGGACCTACGAGCAGTACTTC	CAWGTGGTYEQYF
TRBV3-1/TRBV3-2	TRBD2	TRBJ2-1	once	TGTGCCAGCAGCGTTTTAGCGGGAGTCAATGAGCAGTTCTTC	CASSVLAGVNEQFF
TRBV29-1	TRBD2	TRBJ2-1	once	TGCAGCGTGACCGGGACTAGCATCAATGAGCAGTTCTTC	CSVTGTSINEQFF